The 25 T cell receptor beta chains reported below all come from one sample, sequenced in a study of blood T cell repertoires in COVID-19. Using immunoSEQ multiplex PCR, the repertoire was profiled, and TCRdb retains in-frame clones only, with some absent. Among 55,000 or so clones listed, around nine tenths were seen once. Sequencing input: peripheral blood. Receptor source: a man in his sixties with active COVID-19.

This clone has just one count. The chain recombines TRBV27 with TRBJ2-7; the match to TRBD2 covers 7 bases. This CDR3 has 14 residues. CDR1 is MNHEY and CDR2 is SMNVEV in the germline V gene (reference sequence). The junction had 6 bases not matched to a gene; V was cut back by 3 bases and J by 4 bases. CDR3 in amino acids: CASSFGGSRYEQYF. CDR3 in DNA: TGTGCCAGCAGTTTCGGCGGGAGCCGATACGAGCAGTACTTC.

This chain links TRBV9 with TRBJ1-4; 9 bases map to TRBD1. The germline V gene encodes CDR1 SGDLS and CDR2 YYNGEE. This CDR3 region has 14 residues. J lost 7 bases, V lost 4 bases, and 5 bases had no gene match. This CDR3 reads CASSTDRGGEKLFF. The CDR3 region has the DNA TGTGCCAGCAGCACCGACAGGGGGGGTGAAAAACTGTTTTTT.

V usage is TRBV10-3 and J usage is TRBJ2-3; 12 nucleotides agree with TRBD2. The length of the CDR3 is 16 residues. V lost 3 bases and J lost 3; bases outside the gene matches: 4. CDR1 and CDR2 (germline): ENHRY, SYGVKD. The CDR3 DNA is TGTGCCATCAGTGATTCGACTAGCGGGAGAACAGATACGCAGTATTTT. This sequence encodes CAISDSTSGRTDTQYF.

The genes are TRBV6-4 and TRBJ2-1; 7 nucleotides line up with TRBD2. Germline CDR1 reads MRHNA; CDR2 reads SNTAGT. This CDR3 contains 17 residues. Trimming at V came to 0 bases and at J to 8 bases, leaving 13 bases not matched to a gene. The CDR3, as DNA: TGTGCCAGCAGTGACTCGAGTCTAGCGGCCTTTCAGGATGAGCAGTTCTTC. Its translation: CASSDSSLAAFQDEQFF.

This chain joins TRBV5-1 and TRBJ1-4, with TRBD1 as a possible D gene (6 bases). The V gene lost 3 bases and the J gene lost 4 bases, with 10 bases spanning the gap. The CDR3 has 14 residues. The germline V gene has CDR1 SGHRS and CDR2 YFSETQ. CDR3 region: CASSSTGHNEKLFF. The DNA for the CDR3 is TGCGCCAGCAGCTCAACAGGGCATAATGAAAAACTGTTTTTT.

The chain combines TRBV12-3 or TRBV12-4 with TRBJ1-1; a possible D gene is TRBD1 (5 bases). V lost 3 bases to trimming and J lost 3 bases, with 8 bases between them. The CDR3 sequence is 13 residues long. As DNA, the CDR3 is TGTGCCAGCAGTTTCGCCAGGGACACTGAAGCTTTCTTT. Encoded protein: CASSFARDTEAFF.

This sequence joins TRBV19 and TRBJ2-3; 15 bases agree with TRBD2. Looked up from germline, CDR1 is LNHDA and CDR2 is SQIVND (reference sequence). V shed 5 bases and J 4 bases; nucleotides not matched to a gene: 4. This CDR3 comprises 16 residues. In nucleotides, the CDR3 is TGTGCCAGTAGTGCCCGGACTAGCGGGAGGGCAGATACGCAGTATTTT. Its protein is CASSARTSGRADTQYF. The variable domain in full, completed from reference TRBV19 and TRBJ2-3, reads DGGITQSPKYLFRKEGQNVTLSCEQNLNHDAMYWYRQDPGQGLRLIYYSQIVNDFQKGDIAEGYSVSREKKESFPLTVTSAQKNPTAFYLCASSARTSGRADTQYFGPGTRLTVL.

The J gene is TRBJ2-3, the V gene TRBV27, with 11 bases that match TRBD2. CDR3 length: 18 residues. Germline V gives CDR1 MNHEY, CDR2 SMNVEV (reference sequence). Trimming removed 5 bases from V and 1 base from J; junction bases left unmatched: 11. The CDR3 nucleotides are TGTGCCAGCAGTCTCAGTAGCGGGAGGGCCTTAGGCACAGATACGCAGTATTTT. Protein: CASSLSSGRALGTDTQYF.

The CDR3 sequence: CASSPGTSGYTDTQYF. CDR3 nucleotides: TGTGCCAGCAGCCCCGGGACTAGCGGCTACACAGATACGCAGTATTTT. The chain combines TRBV7-9 with TRBJ2-3; 11 bases are shared with TRBD2. The germline V gene has CDR1 SEHNR and CDR2 FQNEAQ (reference sequence). CDR3 size: 16 residues. The junction had 6 bases not matched to a gene; V was cut back by 5 bases and J by 2 bases.

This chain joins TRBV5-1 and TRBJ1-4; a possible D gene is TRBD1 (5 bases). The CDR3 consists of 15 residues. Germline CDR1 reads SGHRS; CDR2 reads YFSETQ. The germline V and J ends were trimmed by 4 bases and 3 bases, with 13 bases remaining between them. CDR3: CASSLGGNSNEKLFF. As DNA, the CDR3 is TGCGCCAGCAGCCTCGGGGGAAACTCTAATGAAAAACTGTTTTTT. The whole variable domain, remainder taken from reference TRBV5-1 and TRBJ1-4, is KAGVTQTPRYLIKTRGQQVTLSCSPISGHRSVSWYQQTPGQGLQFLFEYFSETQRNKGNFPGRFSGRQFSNSRSEMNVSTLELGDSALYLCASSLGGNSNEKLFFGSGTQLSVL.

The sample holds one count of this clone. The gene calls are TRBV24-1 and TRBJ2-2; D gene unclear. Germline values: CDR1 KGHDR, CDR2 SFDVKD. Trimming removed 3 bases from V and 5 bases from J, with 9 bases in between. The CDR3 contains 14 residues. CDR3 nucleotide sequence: TGTGCCACCAGTGATCCTTGGGCTACCGGGGAGCTGTTTTTT. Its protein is CATSDPWATGELFF.

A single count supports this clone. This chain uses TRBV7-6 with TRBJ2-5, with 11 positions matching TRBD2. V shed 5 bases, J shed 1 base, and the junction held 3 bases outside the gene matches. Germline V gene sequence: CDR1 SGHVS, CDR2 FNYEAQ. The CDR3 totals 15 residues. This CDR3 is CASSPGTSGQETQYF. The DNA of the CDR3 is TGTGCCAGCAGCCCCGGGACTAGCGGCCAAGAGACCCAGTACTTC.

The CDR3 reads CASSSTGYTEAFF. CDR3 DNA sequence: TGTGCCAGCAGTTCTACAGGTTACACTGAAGCTTTCTTT. The gene calls are TRBV6-5 and TRBJ1-1; D perhaps matches TRBD1 (5 bases). CDR3 length: 13 amino acids. CDR1 and CDR2 (germline): MNHEY, SVGAGI. The V end was cut by 4 bases, the J end by 3 bases, with 9 bases between.

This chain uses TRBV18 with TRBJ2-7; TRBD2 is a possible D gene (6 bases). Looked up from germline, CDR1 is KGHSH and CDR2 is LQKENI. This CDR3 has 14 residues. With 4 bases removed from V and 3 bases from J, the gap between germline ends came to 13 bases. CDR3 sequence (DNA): TGTGCCAGCTCACTGGCTAGCGAGCACTACGAGCAGTACTTC. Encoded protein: CASSLASEHYEQYF.

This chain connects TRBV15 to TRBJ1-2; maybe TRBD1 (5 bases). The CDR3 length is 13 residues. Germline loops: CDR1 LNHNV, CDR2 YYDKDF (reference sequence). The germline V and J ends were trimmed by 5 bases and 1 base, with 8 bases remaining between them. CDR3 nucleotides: TGTGCCACCAGCGGGGGGTATAACTATGGCTACACCTTC. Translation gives CATSGGYNYGYTF.

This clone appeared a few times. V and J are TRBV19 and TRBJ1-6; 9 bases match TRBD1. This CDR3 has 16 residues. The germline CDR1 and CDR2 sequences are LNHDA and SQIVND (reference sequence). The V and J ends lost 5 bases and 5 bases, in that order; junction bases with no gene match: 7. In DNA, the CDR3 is TGTGCCAGTAGTCGCTCACGGACAGGGGATAATTCACCCCTCCACTTT. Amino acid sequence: CASSRSRTGDNSPLHF.

CDR3 bases: TGCGCCAGCAGCCAAGAAACGGGGGGGAGGGACGAGCAGTACTTC. Protein product: CASSQETGGRDEQYF. The chain combines TRBV4-1 with TRBJ2-7, with 8 bases matching TRBD2. With V trimmed by 0 bases and J by 5 bases, 6 bases remained unmatched. The CDR3 contains 15 residues. Per germline, CDR1 MGHRA and CDR2 YSYEKL.

The CDR3 bases are TGTGCCAGCAGTTACTCTCAGACTAGCGGGAGGGCTCTCCAAGAGACCCAGTACTTC. Amino acids: CASSYSQTSGRALQETQYF. The chain employs TRBV6-2 or TRBV6-3 and TRBJ2-5; 14 nucleotides match TRBD2. Germline CDR1 and CDR2: MNHEY and SVGEGT. The length of the CDR3 is 19 residues. V shed 0 bases, J shed 1 base, and the junction held 7 bases outside the gene matches.

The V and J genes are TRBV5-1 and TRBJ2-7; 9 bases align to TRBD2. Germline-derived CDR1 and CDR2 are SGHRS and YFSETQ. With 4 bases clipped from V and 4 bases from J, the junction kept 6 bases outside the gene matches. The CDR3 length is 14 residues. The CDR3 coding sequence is TGCGCCAGCAGCGAGGCTAGCGGGGATTACGAGCAGTACTTC. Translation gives CASSEASGDYEQYF.

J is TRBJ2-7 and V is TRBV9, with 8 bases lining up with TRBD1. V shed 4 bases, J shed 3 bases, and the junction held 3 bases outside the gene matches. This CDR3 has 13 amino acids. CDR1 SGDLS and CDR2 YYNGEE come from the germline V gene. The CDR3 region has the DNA TGTGCCAGCAGCAAGGGGACAGGCTACGAGCAGTACTTC. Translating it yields CASSKGTGYEQYF.

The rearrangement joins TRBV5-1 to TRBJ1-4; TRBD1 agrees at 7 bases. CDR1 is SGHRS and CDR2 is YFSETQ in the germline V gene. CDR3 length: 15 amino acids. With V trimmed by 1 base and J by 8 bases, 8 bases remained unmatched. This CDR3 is CASSLLNRGSEKLFF. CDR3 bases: TGCGCCAGCAGCTTGTTGAACAGGGGAAGCGAAAAACTGTTTTTT.

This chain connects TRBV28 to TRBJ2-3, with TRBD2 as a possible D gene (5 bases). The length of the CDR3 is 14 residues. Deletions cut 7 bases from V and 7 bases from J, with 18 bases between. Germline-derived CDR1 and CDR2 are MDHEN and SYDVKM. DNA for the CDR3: TGTGCCAGCATCTTCCGTGGGTCGGGAAATACGCAGTATTTT. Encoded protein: CASIFRGSGNTQYF. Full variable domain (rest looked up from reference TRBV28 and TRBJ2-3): DVKVTQSSRYLVKRTGEKVFLECVQDMDHENMFWYRQDPGLGLRLIYFSYDVKMKEKGDIPEGYSVSREKKERFSLILESASTNQTSMYLCASIFRGSGNTQYFGPGTRLTVL.

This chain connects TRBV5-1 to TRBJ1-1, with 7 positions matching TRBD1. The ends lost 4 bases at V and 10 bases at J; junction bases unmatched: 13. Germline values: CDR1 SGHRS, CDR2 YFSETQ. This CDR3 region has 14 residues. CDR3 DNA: TGCGCCAGCAGCCCGCGACAGGGCTCCAATGTAGCTTTCTTT. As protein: CASSPRQGSNVAFF.

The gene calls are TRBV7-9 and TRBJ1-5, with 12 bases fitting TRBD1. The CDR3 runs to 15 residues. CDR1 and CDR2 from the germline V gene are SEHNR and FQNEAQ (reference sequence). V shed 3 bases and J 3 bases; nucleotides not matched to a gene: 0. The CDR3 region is CASSLGQGANQPQHF. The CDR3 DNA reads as TGTGCCAGCAGCTTGGGACAGGGGGCCAATCAGCCCCAGCATTTT. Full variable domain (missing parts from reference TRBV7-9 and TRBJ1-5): DTGVSQNPRHKITKRGQNVTFRCDPISEHNRLYWYRQTLGQGPEFLTYFQNEAQLEKSRLLSDRFSAERPKGSFSTLEIQRTEQGDSAMYLCASSLGQGANQPQHFGDGTRLSIL.

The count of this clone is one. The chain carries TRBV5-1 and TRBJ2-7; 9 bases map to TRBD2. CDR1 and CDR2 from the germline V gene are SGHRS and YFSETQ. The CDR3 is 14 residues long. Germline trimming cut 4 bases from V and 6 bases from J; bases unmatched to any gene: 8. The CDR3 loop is CASSHSGSGSEQYF. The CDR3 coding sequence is TGCGCCAGCAGCCATAGCGGGAGCGGGAGCGAGCAGTACTTC.